This passage covers 8 T cell receptor beta chains from one sample sequenced in a study of shared clonotypes between healthy human individuals. Libraries were prepared by immunoSEQ multiplex PCR; TCRdb keeps only in-frame clonotypes and omits some of them. The sample holds approximately 440,000 clones; over 60% are singletons and the top ten take about 12%. The sequencing input was PBMCs. These receptor sequences come from a woman aged 40 to 55 in good health. Some clones in this sample may be carry-over from other donors' samples.

The chain is built from TRBV7-9 and TRBJ1-2; D unresolved. Germline CDR1 and CDR2: SEHNR and FQNEAQ (reference sequence). V lost 4 bases and J 4 bases, leaving 10 bases between the germline ends. The CDR3 totals 13 residues. DNA of the CDR3: TGTGCCAGCAGCTCGACAACGAGCTATGGCTACACCTTC. It is translated as CASSSTTSYGYTF.

This clone was counted between two and nine times. The rearrangement links TRBV11-2 to TRBJ2-5; D not resolved. The germline CDR1 and CDR2 sequences are SGHAT and FQNNGV. Trimming removed 3 bases from V and 6 bases from J, with 11 bases in between. The CDR3 spans 13 residues. CDR3 coding DNA: TGTGCCAGCAGCTTCAGTGATTGGCAGACCCAGTACTTC. This encodes CASSFSDWQTQYF.

The rearrangement joins TRBV30 to TRBJ1-1; D might be TRBD1 (5 bases). The CDR3 runs 15 residues. Trimming took off 5 bases at V and 4 bases at J, with 20 bases between the two ends. The germline V gene has CDR1 GTSNPN and CDR2 SVGIG (reference sequence). The CDR3 DNA follows: TGTGCCTGGGCCCTGCGGGGCGCAAGGGTCACTGAAGCTTTCTTT. It specifies CAWALRGARVTEAFF.

Comments on this clone: Given a much more abundant clone one base away, this may be a read error. Distinct nucleotide sequences in the sample also encode this CDR3. This chain joins TRBV7-3 and TRBJ2-2; 10 positions match TRBD2. Germline CDR1 is SGHTA and CDR2 is FQGTGA. The CDR3 runs to 16 residues. The ends lost 6 bases at V and 7 bases at J; junction bases unmatched: 11. This chain's CDR3 is CASSALAGGLGGELFF. The DNA for the CDR3 is TGTGCCAGCAGTGCATTAGCGGGAGGTCTTGGCGGGGAGCTGTTTTTT.

V and J are TRBV28 and TRBJ2-7; the match to TRBD1 covers 8 bases. The CDR3 loop spans 14 amino acids. Germline loops: CDR1 MDHEN, CDR2 SYDVKM. V gave up 5 bases and J gave up 1 base; unmatched junction bases: 4. This CDR3 reads CASSGWDRSYEQYF. In DNA form, the CDR3 reads TGTGCCAGCAGTGGCTGGGACAGGTCCTACGAGCAGTACTTC.

The chain joins TRBV7-9 to TRBJ2-7, with TRBD1 matching over 8 bases. With V trimmed by 1 base and J by 0 bases, 5 bases remained unmatched. Germline-derived CDR1 and CDR2 are SEHNR and FQNEAQ (reference sequence). This CDR3 has 16 amino acids. For the CDR3, the DNA is TGTGCCAGCAGCTTAGGCGGGCAGGGGGCCTCCTACGAGCAGTACTTC. Its translation is CASSLGGQGASYEQYF.

V and J are TRBV2 and TRBJ2-1; 9 nucleotides match TRBD2. The V segment lost 2 bases and the J segment 7 bases; nucleotides outside the gene matches: 6. The CDR3 spans 15 residues. Germline assignment: CDR1 SNHLY and CDR2 FYNNEI. This CDR3 is CASSETAGGGNEQFF. The CDR3 DNA reads as TGTGCCAGCAGTGAAACAGCGGGAGGTGGTAATGAGCAGTTCTTC.

The genes are TRBV18 and TRBJ2-7; 8 positions agree with TRBD2. Germline assignment: CDR1 KGHSH and CDR2 LQKENI. The CDR3 runs to 12 residues. The trim removed 3 bases at V and 7 bases at J, leaving 2 bases unmatched. This CDR3 reads CASSPSGGEQYF. The CDR3 coding sequence is TGTGCCAGCTCACCCTCGGGGGGGGAGCAGTACTTC. Full variable domain (remainder filled in from reference TRBV18 and TRBJ2-7): NAGVMQNPRHLVRRRGQEARLRCSPMKGHSHVYWYRQLPEEGLKFMVYLQKENIIDESGMPKERFSAEFPKEGPSILRIQQVVRGDSAAYFCASSPSGGEQYFGPGTRLTVT.